The sequence of this T cell receptor beta chain was determined in a study of blood T cell repertoires in COVID-19. Looking at the study overall: Samples taken during acute and convalescent COVID-19 were collected in the United States, Italy and Spain. Sample material is recorded as cDNA or gDNA derived from T cells, B-cell-depleted T cells, or PBMCs.

Per the original data handling: Amplification of reference gene primers provided the estimated nucleated cell counts. The protocol was immunoSEQ multiplex PCR, while the TCRdb copy is restricted to in-frame clones and leaves out a portion. That table gives V, J and clone size, and the DNA gave D and trimming. The sample consists of 50,000 or so clones, roughly 77% of them appearing once. CDR1 and CDR2 (germline): MNHEY, SMNVEV (reference sequence). The CDR3 runs to 15 residues. The germline V and J ends were trimmed by 5 bases and 4 bases, with 18 bases remaining between them. The chain recombines TRBV27 with TRBJ2-7, with D possibly being TRBD2 (5 bases). The sample was peripheral blood. The origin of this receptor is a human donor with active or convalescent COVID-19. The donor label of this sample is uncertain. CDR3 in amino acids: CASSLLLGMEYEQYF. The CDR3 nucleotides read TGTGCCAGCAGTCTCCTACTAGGAATGGAGTACGAGCAGTACTTC.